This record concerns one TCR beta chain sequence. This clone was detected many times. The antigen it binds to is not known. No clone much larger than this one lies a single base away; base qualities are absent. The sample holds other DNA sequences that translate to the same CDR3. These data belong to a study of shared clonotypes between healthy human individuals (dated by TCRdb to about 2020). General notes on the study: A couple of women and a few men aged 18 to 49 years were included in the cohort. Different laboratories and diverse techniques were used to prepare libraries and sequence TCR repertoires, to increase sequencing depth and limit assay-specific biases. The study deeply sequenced blood TCR repertoires of five healthy adults to estimate repertoire size and the extent of clonotype sharing between individuals. Between about 0.94 and 8.9 billion PBMCs per donor were obtained by leukapheresis. General conclusions and limits of the study: Only blood was sampled, and tissue TCR repertoires likely differ from those in blood. Pairwise subsampling led to the expectation that sequencing depth would affect the degree of clonotype sharing among donors. Because the study included only a small number of donors, the genetic and exposure-history diversity represented was limited.

Using the deep immunoSEQ assay, TCR CDR3 regions were amplified from genomic DNA by multiplex PCR. Extracted genomic DNA from each cell subset was spread evenly across all wells of several immunoSEQ 96-well plates, with each plate serving as a replicate. Each replicate PCR for unsorted PBMC received roughly 300 ng genomic DNA, equal to tens of thousands of T cell genomes. Ten immunoSEQ deep assay plates were used to sequence unsorted PBMC genomic DNA. Purified libraries were quantified with a Qubit 3.0 fluorometer, sized on a Bioanalyzer 2100, and re-quantified with the KAPA Library Quantification kit. Every immunoSEQ 96-well plate was sequenced on a separate single-read 150-cycle Illumina NextSeq 550 flow cell. The published analysis was carried out like this. The immunoSEQ output contained only junctional sequences without quality scores, so filtering could not match that applied to full-length reads. To assign V/J genes and CDR3, sequences were annotated against IMGT germline references using PyIR, a Python wrapper for IgBLAST v1.9. Reads were filtered out if the reads had weak V/J assignments (E-value above 1e-6), no CDR3, stop codons, out-of-frame junctions, or ambiguous translated residues. V3J clonotypes were defined as sequences sharing the same inferred V gene, J gene, and CDR3 amino acid sequence. The percentage overlap between two repertoires was calculated by dividing the number of shared unique clonotypes by the size of the smaller repertoire. Three approaches were used to assess repertoire richness: RTK rarefaction, the Chao1 estimator, and Recon v2.1 estimates of unobserved clonotypes. The immuneACCESS repertoire file appears here via TCRdb, limited to in-frame rearrangements. These files lack a portion of the clones; in checked studies, under half of the deficit traces to unresolved V genes, and the cause of the others is not known. V and J calls and clone size follow that table, whereas D and trimming were derived from the DNA. This sample gives around 500,000 clones in total; about 79% of them show up just once. Jointly, the top ten make up 10% to 15% of the sample.

Healthy HIV-negative adults with no recently reported acute infections or vaccinations were included as donors. All donors were Caucasian adults living in Nashville, Tennessee, USA. For unsorted samples, tens of millions of PBMCs were counted, and genomic DNA was extracted using the QIAamp DNA Blood Mini kit. After blood collection by leukapheresis, PBMCs were isolated using Ficoll-Histopaque density gradient centrifugation and then cryopreserved in the vapor phase of liquid nitrogen. Sequenced sample: PBMCs. The sequence was collected from a woman between 40 and 50 years old in good health. Some clones in this sample may be carry-over from other donors' samples.

The DNA reads TGTGCCAGCAGCTCAGCGTATTATGGCTACACCTTC. This codes for CASSSAYYGYTF. Recombination joined TRBV7-9 with TRBJ1-2; the D segment cannot be called with confidence. The CDR3 starts with the cysteine, ends with the phenylalanine, and has 12 residues. Only the CDR3 region is kept as DNA, spanning 36 bases read in frame from base 1. CDR1 and CDR2 are drawn from the germline V gene (reference sequence): SEHNR, FQNEAQ. V is pared back by 4 bases and J by 5 bases, with 8 bases lying between the germline termini.